The rows below give T cell receptor beta chains drawn from one sample of a study of radiotherapy plus CTLA-4 blockade in lung cancer. Sequencing used immunoSEQ multiplex PCR; TCRdb keeps in-frame clones, though not all of them. Among about 53,000 clones listed, around 83% were seen once. The specimen was peripheral blood, collected from a patient treated with radiotherapy plus ipilimumab. These receptor sequences come from a human donor with non-small cell lung cancer whose response to radiotherapy plus ipilimumab could not be evaluated. The CDR3 runs from the conserved cysteine through the conserved F or W. Each record gives: V gene, CDR3 length, J gene, CDR3 protein.

v_gene: TRBV29-1; len: 11; j_gene: TRBJ2-1; CDR3aa: CSVAVNSEQFF
v_gene: TRBV28; len: 15; j_gene: TRBJ2-1; CDR3aa: CASRETDNLRNEQFF
v_gene: TRBV14; len: 16; j_gene: TRBJ2-1; CDR3aa: CASSRAGGGFYNEQFF
v_gene: TRBV28; len: 16; j_gene: TRBJ2-2; CDR3aa: CASSLQGVMKTGELFF
v_gene: TRBV11-2; len: 17; j_gene: TRBJ2-2; CDR3aa: CASSLLAYGSNTGELFF
v_gene: TRBV28; len: 15; j_gene: TRBJ2-1; CDR3aa: CASSPREGDYNEQFF
v_gene: TRBV11-2; len: 18; j_gene: TRBJ2-3; CDR3aa: CASSLWLSGRAPPDTQYF
v_gene: TRBV19; len: 15; j_gene: TRBJ1-4; CDR3aa: CASTLRRGPGEKLFF
v_gene: TRBV29-1; len: 16; j_gene: TRBJ1-1; CDR3aa: CSVEGLTGGMNTEAFF
v_gene: TRBV7-2; len: 12; j_gene: TRBJ2-1; CDR3aa: CASRRTSNEQFF
v_gene: TRBV19; len: 16; j_gene: TRBJ1-2; CDR3aa: CASNPGGGTANYGYTF
v_gene: TRBV29-1; len: 13; j_gene: TRBJ2-3; CDR3aa: CSVVVSGTDTQYF
v_gene: TRBV19; len: 16; j_gene: TRBJ1-5; CDR3aa: CASSPRNRDSNQPQHF
v_gene: TRBV5-1; len: 14; j_gene: TRBJ1-5; CDR3aa: CASSLSGRDQPQHF
v_gene: TRBV2; len: 13; j_gene: TRBJ1-2; CDR3aa: CASSVLQYYGYTF
v_gene: TRBV4-3; len: 16; j_gene: TRBJ2-3; CDR3aa: CASSQETSGGTDTQYF
v_gene: TRBV28; len: 12; j_gene: TRBJ2-7; CDR3aa: CASSKQGIEQYF
v_gene: TRBV6-5; len: 15; j_gene: TRBJ2-7; CDR3aa: CASSYSTGASFEQYF
v_gene: TRBV11-2; len: 19; j_gene: TRBJ2-1; CDR3aa: CASSNHRGLAGGPRNEQFF
v_gene: TRBV27; len: 15; j_gene: TRBJ2-1; CDR3aa: CASSSGGRVNNEQFF
v_gene: TRBV7-9; len: 14; j_gene: TRBJ1-4; CDR3aa: CASSRTGGNEKLFF
v_gene: TRBV7-2; len: 15; j_gene: TRBJ2-1; CDR3aa: CASSTGLAGNNEQFF
v_gene: TRBV7-9; len: 15; j_gene: TRBJ2-1; CDR3aa: CASSSTDRSYNEQFF
v_gene: TRBV9; len: 14; j_gene: TRBJ1-3; CDR3aa: CASSATGSGNTIYF
v_gene: TRBV5-6; len: 15; j_gene: TRBJ2-6; CDR3aa: CASSSTGSGANVLTF
v_gene: TRBV7-6; len: 12; j_gene: TRBJ2-3; CDR3aa: CASGGSTDTQYF
v_gene: TRBV19; len: 15; j_gene: TRBJ2-5; CDR3aa: CASSIGTDKGKTQYF
v_gene: TRBV7-7; len: 16; j_gene: TRBJ2-5; CDR3aa: CASSLGLAGGGETQYF
v_gene: TRBV2; len: 15; j_gene: TRBJ2-3; CDR3aa: CASMYGQGSADTQYF
v_gene: TRBV7-6; len: 11; j_gene: TRBJ2-7; CDR3aa: CASSFGLVWYF
v_gene: TRBV5-1; len: 15; j_gene: TRBJ2-3; CDR3aa: CASSAGTGGEGTQYF
v_gene: TRBV5-4; len: 16; j_gene: TRBJ1-1; CDR3aa: CASSPSNRVERTEAFF
v_gene: TRBV7-9; len: 13; j_gene: TRBJ1-1; CDR3aa: CASSQGPGKGAFF
v_gene: TRBV10-3; len: 18; j_gene: TRBJ2-1; CDR3aa: CAISDFTSGASSYNEQFF
v_gene: TRBV28; len: 14; j_gene: TRBJ2-3; CDR3aa: CASRAGGPTDTQYF
v_gene: TRBV4-3; len: 15; j_gene: TRBJ2-3; CDR3aa: CASSQGQGRTDTQYF
v_gene: TRBV7-9; len: 15; j_gene: TRBJ2-3; CDR3aa: CASSAKRRYTDTQYF
v_gene: TRBV27; len: 17; j_gene: TRBJ2-3; CDR3aa: CASSSPRTSGRTDTQYF
v_gene: TRBV19; len: 13; j_gene: TRBJ1-1; CDR3aa: CASSDQYDTEAFF
v_gene: TRBV6-6; len: 12; j_gene: TRBJ2-7; CDR3aa: CASSYLAYEQYF
v_gene: TRBV2; len: 14; j_gene: TRBJ2-7; CDR3aa: CASRVTGGLNEQYF
v_gene: TRBV11-2; len: 17; j_gene: TRBJ2-3; CDR3aa: CASSSPGGGTSTDTQYF
v_gene: TRBV9; len: 12; j_gene: TRBJ1-2; CDR3aa: CASKTGGDGYTF
v_gene: TRBV5-1; len: 16; j_gene: TRBJ2-7; CDR3aa: CASSLDRAGGPYEQYF
v_gene: TRBV5-1; len: 15; j_gene: TRBJ2-7; CDR3aa: CASSSYGTGPYEQYF
v_gene: TRBV5-4; len: 14; j_gene: TRBJ1-2; CDR3aa: CASSSPTGAYGYTF
v_gene: TRBV28; len: 13; j_gene: TRBJ2-7; CDR3aa: CASTGDRVDEQYF
v_gene: TRBV4-2; len: 15; j_gene: TRBJ2-7; CDR3aa: CASSQDSSGPYEQYF
v_gene: TRBV6-4; len: 13; j_gene: TRBJ1-1; CDR3aa: CASSEDRDTEAFF
v_gene: TRBV5-5; len: 15; j_gene: TRBJ1-2; CDR3aa: CASSLAGTGGYGYTF
v_gene: TRBV19; len: 15; j_gene: NA; CDR3aa: CASSITRTGGDEQYF
v_gene: TRBV15; len: 15; j_gene: TRBJ2-3; CDR3aa: CATSSGTGRRDTQYF
v_gene: TRBV2; len: 13; j_gene: TRBJ2-7; CDR3aa: CASIVTSGNEQYF
v_gene: TRBV28; len: 11; j_gene: TRBJ1-4; CDR3aa: CASSFRGGLFF